These 13 T cell receptor beta chains share one sample of origin, sequenced in a study of Ad26.COV2.S vaccination and SARS-CoV-2 variants. Repertoires were generated with immunoSEQ multiplex PCR, while TCRdb's copy carries only in-frame clones and drops some. Altogether a few hundred thousand clones are present, roughly 90% being singletons, with the ten largest covering 3.5% to 4%. Treatment in this sample: around 19 received Ad26.COV2.S at low or high dose, single or two shots; 5 received placebo; per-sample allocation not given. All samples were drawn on day 63, counting from the first vaccine or placebo injection. The sequences come from peripheral blood, collected in a trial of Ad26.COV2.S vaccine versus placebo. The source is a person aged 18-60 years who received the Ad26.COV2.S COVID-19 vaccine or a placebo.

This clone was observed a single time. The gene calls are TRBV9 and TRBJ2-7, with 9 bases lining up with TRBD1. The CDR3 spans 14 residues. J was trimmed by 7 bases and V by 6 bases; bases with no gene match: 11. Looked up from germline, CDR1 is SGDLS and CDR2 is YYNGEE. The CDR3 spells CASNEGQGLREQYF. The CDR3 nucleotides read TGTGCCAGCAACGAGGGACAGGGATTGCGGGAGCAGTACTTC.

This clone turned up a few times. V usage is TRBV7-8 and J usage is TRBJ2-3; possible D gene TRBD2, 6 bases. Germline CDR1 is SGHVS and CDR2 is FQNEAQ. V dropped 5 bases and J dropped 4 bases, with 16 bases sitting between them. The length of the CDR3 is 15 residues. The CDR3 DNA reads as TGTGCCAGCAGCCCCCCGGCGGGGAAGGCAGATACGCAGTATTTT. Its protein is CASSPPAGKADTQYF.

The chain carries TRBV5-5 and TRBJ1-2; 9 bases align to TRBD1. This CDR3 spans 15 amino acids. Germline CDR1 and CDR2: SGHKS and YYEKEE (reference sequence). V lost 0 bases to trimming and J lost 3 bases; unmatched junction nucleotides: 3. CDR3 in amino acids: CASSLDRTGDYGYTF. The DNA of the CDR3 is TGTGCCAGCAGCTTGGACAGGACAGGGGACTATGGCTACACCTTC.

V is TRBV2 and J is TRBJ2-2, with D possibly being TRBD2 (5 bases). Per the germline V gene, CDR1 is SNHLY and CDR2 is FYNNEI. Trimming removed 4 bases from V and 1 base from J, with 13 bases in between. The CDR3 extends over 16 amino acids. The CDR3 sequence: CASSGRRRGNTGELFF. The DNA for the CDR3 is TGTGCCAGCAGTGGGCGGCGACGGGGGAACACCGGGGAGCTGTTTTTT.

The chain joins TRBV6-6 to TRBJ2-2; 7 bases are a match to TRBD2. Germline CDR1 and CDR2: MNHNY and SVGAGI (reference sequence). The CDR3 covers 16 residues. The V gene end was trimmed by 2 bases and the J gene end by 6 bases; junction bases not matched to a gene: 9. The CDR3 DNA reads as TGTGCCAGCAGTTACATCTGGGGGGGGGAAGCCGGGGAGCTGTTTTTT. Protein: CASSYIWGGEAGELFF.

The V gene is TRBV19, the J gene TRBJ2-3; 11 bases fit TRBD2. J lost 2 bases, V lost 5 bases, and 6 bases had no gene match. Germline loops: CDR1 LNHDA, CDR2 SQIVND (reference sequence). This CDR3 is built from 16 residues. This CDR3 reads CASSSLAGGYTDTQYF. The CDR3 bases are TGTGCCAGTAGTTCCCTAGCGGGGGGCTACACAGATACGCAGTATTTT.

This chain connects TRBV4-1 to TRBJ2-1, with D tentatively TRBD1 (6 bases). The V end was cut by 4 bases, the J end by 4 bases, with 8 bases between. The CDR3 is 13 amino acids. Per germline, CDR1 MGHRA and CDR2 YSYEKL. CDR3 DNA: TGCGCCAGCAGCCTCACAGGGTACAATGAGCAGTTCTTC. As protein: CASSLTGYNEQFF.

In this sample, this clone turned up once. The chain carries TRBV19 and TRBJ1-1; D gene uncertain. This CDR3 has 15 residues. Trimming shortened V by 1 base and J by 1 base, and 10 bases separated the two germline ends. CDR1 LNHDA and CDR2 SQIVND come from the germline V gene (reference sequence). The CDR3 DNA reads as TGTGCCAGTAGTATAGCTCCGGCAGCGAACACTGAAGCTTTCTTT. This gives the protein CASSIAPAANTEAFF.

The chain recombines TRBV12-3 or TRBV12-4 with TRBJ2-7, with TRBD1 matching 10 bases. The CDR3 is made up of 13 amino acids. V shed 2 bases and J 6 bases; nucleotides not matched to a gene: 1. CDR3: CASSLRDRGEQYF. The CDR3 coding sequence is TGTGCCAGCAGTTTAAGGGACAGGGGCGAGCAGTACTTC.

The chain recombines TRBV7-2 with TRBJ1-1; possibly TRBD1 for D (6 bases). Trimming shortened V by 5 bases and J by 3 bases, and 10 bases separated the two germline ends. The CDR3 is 13 amino acids. Germline values: CDR1 SGHTA, CDR2 FQGNSA. CDR3 sequence (DNA): TGTGCCAGCAGCCAGGGGTACCACACTGAAGCTTTCTTT. Protein: CASSQGYHTEAFF.

The J gene is TRBJ1-6, the V gene TRBV7-2; D unresolved. Germline CDR1 SGHTA, CDR2 FQGNSA. Trimming removed 1 base at V and 5 bases at J, with 9 bases between. This CDR3 has 15 amino acids. The CDR3 DNA reads TGTGCCAGCAGCTTAGGGTGGCGGAATAATTCACCCCTCCACTTT. This translates into CASSLGWRNNSPLHF.

This clone turned up a few times. The rearrangement joins TRBV5-1 to TRBJ1-6; possibly TRBD1 for D (6 bases). V lost 4 bases and J 7 bases, leaving 12 bases between the germline ends. From germline, CDR1 is SGHRS and CDR2 YFSETQ. This CDR3 contains 14 residues. CDR3 coding DNA: TGCGCCAGCAGCGACGGACAGCCAAATTCACCCCTCCACTTT. Translation: CASSDGQPNSPLHF.

DNA of the CDR3: TGTGCCACCAGCAGAAGCTGGGGTACTGAAGCTTTCTTT. Translation gives CATSRSWGTEAFF. This chain uses TRBV15 with TRBJ1-1; D uncertain. V gave up 2 bases and J gave up 5 bases, with 9 bases separating them. Germline assignment: CDR1 LNHNV and CDR2 YYDKDF (reference sequence). The CDR3 spans 13 residues.